This T cell receptor beta chain was documented in a study of the immune and genomic landscape of osteosarcoma. Looking at the study overall: Patients were 45% to 65% male; 70% to 80% had localized disease. The study's findings and limits: Immune-hot C3 tumors showed higher but still low clonality than cold C1. A few cases had a single hyperexpanded clone dominating the repertoire, all with fewer than 100 T-cell clonotypes.

Osteosarcoma specimens were post-treatment primary, local recurrence and metastasis tumors from poor-prognosis patients. The germline V gene has CDR1 SGHNT and CDR2 YYREEE (reference sequence). The CDR3 has 13 residues. V lost 0 bases and J 5 bases, leaving 8 bases between the germline ends. TCRdb's table, derived via immunoSEQ multiplex PCR, lists solely in-frame clones and lacks some. The data show approximately 720 clones, approximately 80% seen once. About this clone itself: Its antigen remains unknown.

What was sequenced was tumor tissue from a local recurrence in the calf muscle. The receptor's source is a woman aged 55-69 years with osteosarcoma. The chain recombines TRBV5-4 with TRBJ1-1; D ambiguous. CDR3 sequence reads: CASSLGFGTEAFF. CDR3 DNA sequence: TGTGCCAGCAGCTTGGGGTTTGGAACTGAAGCTTTCTTT.